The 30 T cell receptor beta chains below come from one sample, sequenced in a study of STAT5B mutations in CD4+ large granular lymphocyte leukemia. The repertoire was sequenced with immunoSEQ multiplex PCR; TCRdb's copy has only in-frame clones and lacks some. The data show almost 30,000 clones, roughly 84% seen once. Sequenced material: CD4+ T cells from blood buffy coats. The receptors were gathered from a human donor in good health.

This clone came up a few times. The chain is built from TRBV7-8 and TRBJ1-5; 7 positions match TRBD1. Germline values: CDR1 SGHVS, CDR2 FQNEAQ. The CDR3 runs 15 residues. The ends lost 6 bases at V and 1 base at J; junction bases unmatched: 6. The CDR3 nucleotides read TGTGCCAGCAGATCACAGGGGTCGAGCAATCAGCCCCAGCATTTT. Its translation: CASRSQGSSNQPQHF.

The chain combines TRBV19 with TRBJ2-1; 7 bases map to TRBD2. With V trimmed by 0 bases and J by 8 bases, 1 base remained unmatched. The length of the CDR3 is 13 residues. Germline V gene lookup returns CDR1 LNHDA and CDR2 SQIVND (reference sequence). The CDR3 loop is CASSIDREDEQFF. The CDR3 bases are TGTGCCAGTAGTATAGATCGGGAGGATGAGCAGTTCTTC.

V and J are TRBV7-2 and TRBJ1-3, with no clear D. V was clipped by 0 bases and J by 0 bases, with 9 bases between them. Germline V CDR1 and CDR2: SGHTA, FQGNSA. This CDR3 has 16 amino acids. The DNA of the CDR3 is TGTGCCAGCAGCTTAGCGCAGGTTCGCTCTGGAAACACCATATATTTT. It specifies CASSLAQVRSGNTIYF.

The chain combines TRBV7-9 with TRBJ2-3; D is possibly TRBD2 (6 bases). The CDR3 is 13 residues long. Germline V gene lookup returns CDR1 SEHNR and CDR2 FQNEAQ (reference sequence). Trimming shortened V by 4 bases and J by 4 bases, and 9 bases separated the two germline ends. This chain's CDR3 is CASSSGAADTQYF. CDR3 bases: TGTGCCAGCAGCTCGGGAGCCGCAGATACGCAGTATTTT.

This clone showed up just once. For the CDR3, the DNA is TGTGCCAGCAGCTTAGCGGCAGGGAGTCACTATGGCTACACCTTC. It codes for CASSLAAGSHYGYTF. The chain uses TRBV7-2 and TRBJ1-2; D is possibly TRBD1 (5 bases). This CDR3 comprises 15 residues. In germline, CDR1 is SGHTA, CDR2 FQGNSA. The germline V and J ends were trimmed by 0 bases and 3 bases, with 11 bases remaining between them.

The CDR3 loop is CASRTTSGGASETQYF. In DNA form, the CDR3 reads TGCGCCAGCAGAACAACTAGCGGGGGGGCCTCGGAGACCCAGTACTTC. J is TRBJ2-5 and V is TRBV5-1, with TRBD2 matching 13 bases. This CDR3 has 16 residues. The junction had 9 bases not matched to a gene; V was cut back by 5 bases and J by 5 bases. Germline V gene sequence: CDR1 SGHRS, CDR2 YFSETQ.

The CDR3 loop is CASSLVEGGAKNIQYF. CDR3 sequence (DNA): TGTGCCAGCAGCTTAGTTGAGGGGGGGGCCAAAAACATTCAGTACTTC. This chain links TRBV5-5 with TRBJ2-4; TRBD2 is a possible D gene (7 bases). The CDR3 has 16 residues. Germline loops: CDR1 SGHKS, CDR2 YYEKEE (reference sequence). The V and J ends lost 2 bases and 1 base respectively, with 13 bases between them.

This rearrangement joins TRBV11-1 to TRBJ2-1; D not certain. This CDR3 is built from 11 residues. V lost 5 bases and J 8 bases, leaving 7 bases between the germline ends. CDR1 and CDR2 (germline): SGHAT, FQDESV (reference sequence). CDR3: CASSRTHEQFF. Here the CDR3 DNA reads TGTGCCAGCAGCCGGACGCATGAGCAGTTCTTC. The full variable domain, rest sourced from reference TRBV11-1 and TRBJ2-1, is EAEVAQSPRYKITEKSQAVAFWCDPISGHATLYWYRQILGQGPELLVQFQDESVVDDSQLPKDRFSAERLKGVDSTLKIQPAELGDSAMYLCASSRTHEQFFGPGTRLTVL.

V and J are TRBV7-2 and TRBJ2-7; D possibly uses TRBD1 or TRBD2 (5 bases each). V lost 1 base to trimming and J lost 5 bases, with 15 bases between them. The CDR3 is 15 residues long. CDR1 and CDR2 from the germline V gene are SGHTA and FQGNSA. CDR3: CASSLDIGGGNEQYF. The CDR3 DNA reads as TGTGCCAGCAGCTTAGATATTGGTGGGGGAAACGAGCAGTACTTC.

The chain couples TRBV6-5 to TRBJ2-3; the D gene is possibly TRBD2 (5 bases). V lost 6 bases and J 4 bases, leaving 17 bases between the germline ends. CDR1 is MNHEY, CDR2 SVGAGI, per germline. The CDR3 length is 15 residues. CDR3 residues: CASRVGALRADTQYF. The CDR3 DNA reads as TGTGCCAGCAGGGTCGGAGCCCTGCGGGCAGATACGCAGTATTTT.

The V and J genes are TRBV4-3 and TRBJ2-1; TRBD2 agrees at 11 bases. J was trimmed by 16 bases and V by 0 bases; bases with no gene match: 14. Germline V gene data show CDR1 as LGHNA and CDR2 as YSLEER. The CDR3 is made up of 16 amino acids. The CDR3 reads CASSQDPPSGGFSPFF. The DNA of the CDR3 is TGCGCCAGCAGCCAAGACCCCCCTAGCGGGGGGTTCTCCCCTTTCTTC.

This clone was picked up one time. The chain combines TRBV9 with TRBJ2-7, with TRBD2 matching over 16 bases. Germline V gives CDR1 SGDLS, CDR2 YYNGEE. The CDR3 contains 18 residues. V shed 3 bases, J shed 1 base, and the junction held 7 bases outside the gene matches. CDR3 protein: CASSGGTSGGVRSYEQYF. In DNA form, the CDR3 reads TGTGCCAGCAGCGGCGGGACTAGCGGGGGGGTAAGGTCCTACGAGCAGTACTTC.

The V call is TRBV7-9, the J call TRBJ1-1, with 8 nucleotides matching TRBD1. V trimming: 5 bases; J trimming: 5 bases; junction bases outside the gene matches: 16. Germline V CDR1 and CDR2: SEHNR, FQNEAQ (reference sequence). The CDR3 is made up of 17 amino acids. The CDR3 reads CASSLAQGAPGLTEAFF. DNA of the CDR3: TGTGCCAGCAGCCTGGCCCAGGGGGCGCCGGGTCTTACTGAAGCTTTCTTT. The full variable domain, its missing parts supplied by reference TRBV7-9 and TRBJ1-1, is DTGVSQNPRHKITKRGQNVTFRCDPISEHNRLYWYRQTLGQGPEFLTYFQNEAQLEKSRLLSDRFSAERPKGSFSTLEIQRTEQGDSAMYLCASSLAQGAPGLTEAFFGQGTRLTVV.

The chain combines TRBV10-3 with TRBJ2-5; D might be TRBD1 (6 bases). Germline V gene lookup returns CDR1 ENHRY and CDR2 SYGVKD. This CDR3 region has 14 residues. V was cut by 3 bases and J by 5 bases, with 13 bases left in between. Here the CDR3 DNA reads TGTGCCATCAGTGATTCGCAGGGGACGGAGACCCAGTACTTC. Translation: CAISDSQGTETQYF.

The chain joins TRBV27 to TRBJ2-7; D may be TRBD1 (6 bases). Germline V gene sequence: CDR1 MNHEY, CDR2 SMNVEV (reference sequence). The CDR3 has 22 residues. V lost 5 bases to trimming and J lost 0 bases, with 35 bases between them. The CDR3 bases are TGTGCCAGCAGTCGATACGAACGGAGCCGCCCGGGACACCCGTATGGCTCCTACGAGCAGTACTTC. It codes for CASSRYERSRPGHPYGSYEQYF.

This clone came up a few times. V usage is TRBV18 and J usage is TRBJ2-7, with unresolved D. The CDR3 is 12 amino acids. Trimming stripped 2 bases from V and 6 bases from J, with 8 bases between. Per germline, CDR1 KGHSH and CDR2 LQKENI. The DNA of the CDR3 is TGTGCCAGCTCACCAAGGTTTGCCGAGCAGTACGTC. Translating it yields CASSPRFAEQYV.

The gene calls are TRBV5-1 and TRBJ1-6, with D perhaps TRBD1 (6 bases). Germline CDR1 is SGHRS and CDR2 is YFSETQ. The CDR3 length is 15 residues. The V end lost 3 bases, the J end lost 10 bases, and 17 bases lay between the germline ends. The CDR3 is CASSSTPTDSSPLHF. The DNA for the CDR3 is TGCGCCAGCAGCTCCACTCCCACGGACAGCTCACCCCTCCACTTT.

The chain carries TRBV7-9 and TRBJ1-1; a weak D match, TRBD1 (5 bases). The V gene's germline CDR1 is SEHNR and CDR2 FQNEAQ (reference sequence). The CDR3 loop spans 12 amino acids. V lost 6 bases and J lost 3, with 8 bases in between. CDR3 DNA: TGTGCCAGCAGGGGGCTGGACACTGAAGCTTTCTTT. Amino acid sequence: CASRGLDTEAFF.

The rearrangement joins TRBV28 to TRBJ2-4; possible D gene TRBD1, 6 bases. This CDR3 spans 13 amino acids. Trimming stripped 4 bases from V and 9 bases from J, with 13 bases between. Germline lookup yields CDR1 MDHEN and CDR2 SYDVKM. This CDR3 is CASSSPDRGIQYF. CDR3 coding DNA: TGTGCCAGCAGTTCTCCGGACAGAGGCATTCAGTACTTC.

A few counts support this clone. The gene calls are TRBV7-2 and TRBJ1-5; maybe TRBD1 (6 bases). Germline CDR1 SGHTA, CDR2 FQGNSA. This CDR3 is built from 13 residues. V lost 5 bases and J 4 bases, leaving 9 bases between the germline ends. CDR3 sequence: CASSLRGNQPQHF. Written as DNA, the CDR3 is TGTGCCAGCAGCCTAAGGGGGAATCAGCCCCAGCATTTT.

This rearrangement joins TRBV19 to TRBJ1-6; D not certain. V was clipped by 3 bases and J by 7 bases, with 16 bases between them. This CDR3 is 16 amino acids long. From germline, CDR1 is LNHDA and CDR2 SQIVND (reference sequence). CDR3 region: CASSIGSQVKNSPLHF. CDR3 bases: TGTGCCAGTAGTATCGGGTCCCAGGTGAAAAATTCACCCCTCCACTTT.

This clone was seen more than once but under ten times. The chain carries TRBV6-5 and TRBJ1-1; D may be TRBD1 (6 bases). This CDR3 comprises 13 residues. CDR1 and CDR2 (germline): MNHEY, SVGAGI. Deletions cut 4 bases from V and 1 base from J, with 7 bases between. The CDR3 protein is CASSFRGNTEAFF. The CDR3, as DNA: TGTGCCAGCAGTTTCAGGGGGAACACTGAAGCTTTCTTT.

The CDR3 DNA follows: TGCGCCAGCAGTGAAGGGGACTCCAGATCCTACGAGCAGTACGTC. This codes for CASSEGDSRSYEQYV. J is TRBJ2-7 and V is TRBV10-1; weak D call: TRBD2 (6 bases). CDR1 is WNHNN and CDR2 is SYGVQD in the germline V gene (reference sequence). The CDR3 has 15 residues. Trimming removed 3 bases from V and 1 base from J, with 13 bases in between.

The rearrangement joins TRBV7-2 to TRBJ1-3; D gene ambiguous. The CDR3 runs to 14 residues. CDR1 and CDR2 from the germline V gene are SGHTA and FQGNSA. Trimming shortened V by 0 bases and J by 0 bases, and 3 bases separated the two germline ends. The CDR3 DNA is TGTGCCAGCAGCTTAGCGGCCTCTGGAAACACCATATATTTT. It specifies CASSLAASGNTIYF.

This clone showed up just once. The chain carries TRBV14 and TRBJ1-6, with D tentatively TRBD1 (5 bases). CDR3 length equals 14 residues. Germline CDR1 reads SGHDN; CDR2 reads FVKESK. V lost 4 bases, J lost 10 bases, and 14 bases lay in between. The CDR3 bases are TGTGCCAGCAGCCTGGCCGGGACCCCATCACCCCTCCACTTT. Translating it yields CASSLAGTPSPLHF.

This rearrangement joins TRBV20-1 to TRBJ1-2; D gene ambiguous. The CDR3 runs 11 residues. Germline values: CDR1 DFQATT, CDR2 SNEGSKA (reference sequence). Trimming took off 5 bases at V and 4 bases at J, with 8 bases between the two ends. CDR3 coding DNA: TGCAGTGCTCCCGGGGTCTATGGCTACACCTTC. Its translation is CSAPGVYGYTF.

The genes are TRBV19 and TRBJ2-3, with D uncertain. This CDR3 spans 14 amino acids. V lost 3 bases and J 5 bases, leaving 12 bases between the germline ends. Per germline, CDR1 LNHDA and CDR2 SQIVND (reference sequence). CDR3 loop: CASSIARSVDTQYF. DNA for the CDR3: TGTGCCAGTAGTATTGCCCGCTCGGTAGATACGCAGTATTTT. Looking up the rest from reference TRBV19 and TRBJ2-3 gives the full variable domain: DGGITQSPKYLFRKEGQNVTLSCEQNLNHDAMYWYRQDPGQGLRLIYYSQIVNDFQKGDIAEGYSVSREKKESFPLTVTSAQKNPTAFYLCASSIARSVDTQYFGPGTRLTVL.

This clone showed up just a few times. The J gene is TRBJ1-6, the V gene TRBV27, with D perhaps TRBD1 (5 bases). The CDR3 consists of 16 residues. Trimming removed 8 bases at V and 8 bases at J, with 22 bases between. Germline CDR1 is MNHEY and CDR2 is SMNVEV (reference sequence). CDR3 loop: CASAQVGSSGDSPLHF. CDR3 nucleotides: TGTGCCAGCGCCCAGGTGGGCAGTTCGGGGGATTCACCCCTCCACTTT.

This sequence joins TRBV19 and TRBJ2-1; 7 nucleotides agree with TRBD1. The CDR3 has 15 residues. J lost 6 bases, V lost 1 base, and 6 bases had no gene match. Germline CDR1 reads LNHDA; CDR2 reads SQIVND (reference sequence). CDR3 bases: TGTGCCAGTAGTATAGGACAGGGAACCCCCAATGAGCAGTTCTTC. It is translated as CASSIGQGTPNEQFF.

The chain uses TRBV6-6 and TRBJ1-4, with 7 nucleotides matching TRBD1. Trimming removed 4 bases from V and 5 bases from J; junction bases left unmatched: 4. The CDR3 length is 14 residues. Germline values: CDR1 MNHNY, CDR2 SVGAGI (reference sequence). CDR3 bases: TGTGCCAGCAGTTTACAGGGGCCCAATGAAAAACTGTTTTTT. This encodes CASSLQGPNEKLFF.